This T cell receptor beta chain stems from a study of cytomegalovirus exposure and HLA in healthy donors. General study results and limits: The study found most TCR sequences rare, yet found some public TCRs in many donors. Within the approximately 130 validation repertoires, first-cohort TCR clusters tended to co-occur, according to a later analysis. Among TCR beta chains, those listed as cytomegalovirus-associated numbered roughly 150.

Using immunoSEQ multiplex PCR, the repertoire was profiled, and TCRdb retains in-frame clones only, with some absent. This repertoire shows fewer than 100,000 clones, just over 90% found once; its top ten account for about 2.2%. This clone was counted a few times. Its specificity is not known. This CDR3 contains 15 residues. V was clipped by 0 bases and J by 5 bases, with 15 bases between them. Germline V CDR1 and CDR2: SGHRS, YFSETQ. V and J are TRBV5-1 and TRBJ2-7; possibly TRBD1 for D (5 bases). Sequencing was carried out using PBMCs. This TCR derives from a man aged 25 to 45 in good health and CMV-seronegative. In DNA, the CDR3 is TGCGCCAGCAGCTTGGATCCAGGGCCCGGAGACGAGCAGTACTTC. Translated: CASSLDPGPGDEQYF.